What follows are 20 T cell receptor beta chains derived from one specimen sequenced in a study of blood T cell repertoires in COVID-19 (dated by TCRdb to 2020 to 2022). Libraries came from the immunoSEQ multiplex PCR assay. TCRdb holds this immuneACCESS table with in-frame rearrangements only. Some clones are missing; in checked studies, unresolved V genes explain under half, and the rest has no known cause. This sample lists some 220,000 clones; nearly 90% were detected once. The top ten clonotypes cover over 9.5% of the sample. The source material was peripheral blood. Receptors originate from a woman aged 18 to 35 who had recovered from COVID-19.

The chain recombines TRBV5-1 with TRBJ2-5, with D possibly TRBD2 on 6 matching bases. Trimming shortened V by 0 bases and J by 4 bases, and 10 bases separated the two germline ends. Germline V lookup: CDR1 SGHRS, CDR2 YFSETQ. This CDR3 region has 14 residues. The CDR3 coding sequence is TGCGCCAGCAGCTTGGGGAGGGGAGGAGAGACCCAGTACTTC. Protein: CASSLGRGGETQYF.

In the case of this clone: An end of the junction differs from the germline gene, which may be a read error. The chain couples TRBV6-6 to TRBJ1-2; perhaps TRBD1 as D (6 bases). The CDR3 loop spans 17 amino acids. Per the germline V gene, CDR1 is MNHNY and CDR2 is SVGAGI (reference sequence). CDR3 in amino acids: CASSLGGGGSANYGYTF. CDR3 in DNA: TGTGCCAGCAGTCTCGGGGGGGGCGGTTCGGCTAATTATGGCTACACCTTC.

The CDR3 reads CASSKGGFGNTIYF. CDR3 DNA: TGTGCCAGCTCGAAAGGGGGTTTTGGAAACACCATATATTTT. The chain has TRBV25-1 and TRBJ1-3; D perhaps matches TRBD1 (6 bases). The CDR3 length is 14 residues. V lost 8 bases and J lost 3, with 14 bases in between. Germline CDR1 and CDR2: MGHDK and SYGVNS.

V and J are TRBV12-5 and TRBJ2-7; tentatively, D is TRBD1 (5 bases). Germline values: CDR1 LGHNT, CDR2 FRNRAP. This CDR3 spans 13 amino acids. Trimming shortened V by 6 bases and J by 4 bases, and 13 bases separated the two germline ends. CDR3 amino acids: CASGVGAGYEQYF. In DNA form, the CDR3 reads TGTGCTAGTGGCGTAGGGGCAGGTTACGAGCAGTACTTC.

The chain employs TRBV7-3 and TRBJ2-7, with a possible D match to TRBD1 (6 bases). Trimming cost V 5 bases and J 7 bases, with 27 bases left between them. The CDR3 consists of 17 residues. From germline, CDR1 is SGHTA and CDR2 FQGTGA. The CDR3 DNA reads as TGTGCCAGCAGCCCGGCCGCAGGGGCGGCGTGGGTTGGGGAGCAGTACTTC. Its translation is CASSPAAGAAWVGEQYF.

This chain links TRBV11-3 with TRBJ2-1; TRBD1 might be the D (6 bases). The CDR3 extends over 17 amino acids. V was clipped by 5 bases and J by 0 bases, with 17 bases between them. CDR1 SGHNT and CDR2 YENEEA come from the germline V gene. The CDR3 sequence is CASSPGVDWSSYNEQFF. The CDR3 bases are TGTGCCAGCAGCCCAGGGGTAGATTGGAGCTCCTACAATGAGCAGTTCTTC.

The gene calls are TRBV13 and TRBJ2-2; TRBD1 agrees at 8 bases. V lost 5 bases, J lost 3 bases, and 11 bases stayed unmatched. The CDR3 extends over 17 amino acids. CDR1 PRHDT and CDR2 FYEKMQ come from the germline V gene (reference sequence). The CDR3 spells CASSDSGQGWDTGELFF. The CDR3 region has the DNA TGTGCCAGCAGCGACTCAGGACAGGGTTGGGACACCGGGGAGCTGTTTTTT.

The chain joins TRBV3-1 (or the pseudogene TRBV3-2) to TRBJ2-7, with 7 bases aligning to TRBD1. Germline trimming cut 0 bases from V and 3 bases from J; bases unmatched to any gene: 11. The CDR3 is 17 residues long. The germline V gene has CDR1 LGHDT and CDR2 YNNKEL (reference sequence). As DNA, the CDR3 is TGTGCCAGCAGCCAAGACTTCAGAAGGGGGCGGATCTACGAGCAGTACTTC. Protein sequence: CASSQDFRRGRIYEQYF.

This chain joins TRBV25-1 and TRBJ1-3, with no clear D. This CDR3 contains 16 residues. The germline gives CDR1 MGHDK, CDR2 SYGVNS. V dropped 3 bases and J dropped 0 bases, with 12 bases sitting between them. The CDR3 loop reads CASSEAPRGSGNTIYF. The CDR3 DNA is TGTGCCAGCAGTGAGGCGCCTCGAGGCTCTGGAAACACCATATATTTT.

The rearrangement joins TRBV5-5 to TRBJ2-7; 9 bases are shared with TRBD1. V lost 4 bases to trimming and J lost 5 bases; unmatched junction nucleotides: 4. Germline-derived CDR1 and CDR2 are SGHKS and YYEKEE (reference sequence). This CDR3 is 13 amino acids long. The DNA for the CDR3 is TGTGCCAGCAGCCCGGACAGGGGCCACGAGCAGTACTTC. Amino acids: CASSPDRGHEQYF.

V is TRBV6-5 and J is TRBJ1-2, with TRBD1 as a possible D gene (5 bases). Germline assignment: CDR1 MNHEY and CDR2 SVGAGI. V was clipped by 3 bases and J by 4 bases, with 18 bases between them. This CDR3 is 16 amino acids long. In DNA form, the CDR3 reads TGTGCCAGCAGTTATAGTCGCGGGGCCGGACGCTATGGCTACACCTTC. It encodes CASSYSRGAGRYGYTF.

The gene calls are TRBV19 and TRBJ2-1; 7 nucleotides line up with TRBD1. The CDR3 runs 15 residues. V lost 6 bases to trimming and J lost 7 bases; unmatched junction nucleotides: 12. Germline V CDR1 and CDR2: LNHDA, SQIVND (reference sequence). CDR3 DNA sequence: TGTGCCAGTAGACCGACAGGGAAGGGATCGAATGAGCAGTTCTTC. It specifies CASRPTGKGSNEQFF.

The genes are TRBV12-3 or TRBV12-4 and TRBJ1-1, with no clear D. Trimming stripped 3 bases from V and 2 bases from J, with 7 bases between. There are 13 residues in the CDR3. The CDR3: CASSLLENTEAFF. The CDR3 region has the DNA TGTGCCAGCAGTTTGCTAGAAAACACTGAAGCTTTCTTT.

This sequence joins TRBV4-3 and TRBJ2-7; 9 nucleotides line up with TRBD1. From germline, CDR1 is LGHNA and CDR2 YSLEER. The CDR3 spans 16 residues. With 0 bases clipped from V and 4 bases from J, the junction kept 7 bases outside the gene matches. CDR3 nucleotides: TGCGCCAGCAGCCAAGATATGAGGGACAGGGTTTACGAGCAGTACTTC. This gives the protein CASSQDMRDRVYEQYF.

This clone was found once. The chain combines TRBV11-2 with TRBJ2-1; 9 nucleotides align to TRBD1. This CDR3 has 14 residues. From germline, CDR1 is SGHAT and CDR2 FQNNGV. V lost 2 bases and J lost 8; bases outside the gene matches: 4. This chain's CDR3 is CASSLPGQGHEQFF. The CDR3 nucleotides read TGTGCCAGCAGCTTACCAGGACAGGGGCATGAGCAGTTCTTC.

The chain carries TRBV6-8 and TRBJ2-7, with TRBD1 as a possible D gene (6 bases). The CDR3 consists of 14 residues. V was pared by 5 bases and J by 3 bases, with 14 bases between. CDR1 and CDR2 (germline): MNHGY, SAAAGT. The CDR3 region is CASSRTEPFYEQYF. CDR3 DNA sequence: TGTGCCAGCAGTCGGACAGAGCCTTTCTACGAGCAGTACTTC.

This chain uses TRBV9 with TRBJ2-1; TRBD1 matches at 8 bases. The V gene end was trimmed by 0 bases and the J gene end by 3 bases; junction bases not matched to a gene: 8. This CDR3 contains 17 residues. CDR1 SGDLS and CDR2 YYNGEE come from the germline V gene. CDR3 DNA: TGTGCCAGCAGCGTAGTAACGGGGACAGGACTCTACAATGAGCAGTTCTTC. Encoded protein: CASSVVTGTGLYNEQFF.

This clone occurred once. V and J are TRBV5-1 and TRBJ2-5, with 11 positions matching TRBD2. Trimming removed 3 bases from V and 1 base from J; junction bases left unmatched: 2. Germline CDR1 and CDR2: SGHRS and YFSETQ. CDR3 length: 15 residues. In DNA form, the CDR3 reads TGCGCCAGCAGCTCCGGACTAGCGGGCCAAGAGACCCAGTACTTC. Protein sequence: CASSSGLAGQETQYF.

This chain uses TRBV4-2 with TRBJ2-4; no clear D gene. The V end lost 0 bases, the J end lost 0 bases, and 9 bases lay between the germline ends. Germline CDR1 is LGHNA and CDR2 is YNFKEQ. This CDR3 is built from 16 residues. CDR3 nucleotides: TGTGCCAGCAGCCAAGAACCCCTACTAGCCAAAAACATTCAGTACTTC. Translation: CASSQEPLLAKNIQYF.

The rearrangement uses TRBV9 and TRBJ2-1; D possibly corresponds to TRBD1 (5 bases). The CDR3 is 13 residues long. V shed 3 bases and J shed 9 bases, with 13 bases lying between them. CDR1 and CDR2 (germline): SGDLS, YYNGEE. In DNA, the CDR3 is TGTGCCAGCAGCGGGGGCCCAAGTATTGAGCAGTTCTTC. Its protein is CASSGGPSIEQFF.